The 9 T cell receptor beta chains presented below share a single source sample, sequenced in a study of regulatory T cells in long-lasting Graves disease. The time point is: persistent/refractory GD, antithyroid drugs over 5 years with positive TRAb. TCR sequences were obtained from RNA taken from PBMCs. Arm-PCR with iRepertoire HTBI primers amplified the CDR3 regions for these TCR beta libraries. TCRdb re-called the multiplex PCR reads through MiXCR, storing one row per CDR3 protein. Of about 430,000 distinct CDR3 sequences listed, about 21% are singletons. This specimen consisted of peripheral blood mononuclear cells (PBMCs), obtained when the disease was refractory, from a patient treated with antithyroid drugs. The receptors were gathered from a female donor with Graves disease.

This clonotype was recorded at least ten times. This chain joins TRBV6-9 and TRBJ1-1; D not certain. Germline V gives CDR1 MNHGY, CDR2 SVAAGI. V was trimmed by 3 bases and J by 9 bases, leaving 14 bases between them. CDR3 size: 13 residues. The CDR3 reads CASSYSRSDKAFF. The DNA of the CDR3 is TGTGCCAGCAGTTACTCAAGGTCCGACAAAGCTTTCTTT.

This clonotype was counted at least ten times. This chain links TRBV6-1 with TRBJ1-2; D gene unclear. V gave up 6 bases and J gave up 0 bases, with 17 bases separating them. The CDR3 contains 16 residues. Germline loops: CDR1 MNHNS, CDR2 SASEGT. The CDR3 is CASRTTMAGANYGYTF. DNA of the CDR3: TGTGCCAGCAGAACCACCATGGCGGGAGCTAACTATGGCTACACCTTC.

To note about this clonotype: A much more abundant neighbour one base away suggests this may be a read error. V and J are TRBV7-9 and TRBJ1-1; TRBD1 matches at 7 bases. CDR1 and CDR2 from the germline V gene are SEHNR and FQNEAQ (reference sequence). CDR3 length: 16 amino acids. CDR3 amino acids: CANSDRAGLVNTEAFF. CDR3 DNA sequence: TGTGCCAACAGCGACAGGGCGGGACTGGTGAACACTGAAGCTTTCTTT.

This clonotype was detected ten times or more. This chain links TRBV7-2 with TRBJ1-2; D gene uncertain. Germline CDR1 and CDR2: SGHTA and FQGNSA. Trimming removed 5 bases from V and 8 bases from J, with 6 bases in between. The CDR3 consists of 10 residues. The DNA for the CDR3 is TGTGCCAGCAGCGCCAGGGGCTACACCTTC. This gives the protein CASSARGYTF.

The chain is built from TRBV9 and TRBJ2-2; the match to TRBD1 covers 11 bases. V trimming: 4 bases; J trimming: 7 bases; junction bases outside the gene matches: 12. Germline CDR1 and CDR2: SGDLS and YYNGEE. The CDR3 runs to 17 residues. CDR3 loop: CASSPLRTGGGIGELFF. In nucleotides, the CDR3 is TGTGCCAGCAGCCCCCTTAGGACAGGGGGCGGTATCGGGGAGCTGTTTTTT. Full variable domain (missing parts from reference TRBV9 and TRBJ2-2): DSGVTQTPKHLITATGQRVTLRCSPRSGDLSVYWYQQSLDQGLQFLIQYYNGEERAKGNILERFSAQQFPDLHSELNLSSLELGDSALYFCASSPLRTGGGIGELFFGEGSRLTVL.

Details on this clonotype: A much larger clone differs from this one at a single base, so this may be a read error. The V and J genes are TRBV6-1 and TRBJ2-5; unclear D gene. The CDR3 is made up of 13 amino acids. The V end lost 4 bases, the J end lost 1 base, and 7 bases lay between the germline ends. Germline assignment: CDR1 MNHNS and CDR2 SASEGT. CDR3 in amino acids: CASSGAVQETQYF. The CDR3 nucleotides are TGTGCCAGCAGTGGGGCAGTCCAAGAGACCCAGTACTTC.

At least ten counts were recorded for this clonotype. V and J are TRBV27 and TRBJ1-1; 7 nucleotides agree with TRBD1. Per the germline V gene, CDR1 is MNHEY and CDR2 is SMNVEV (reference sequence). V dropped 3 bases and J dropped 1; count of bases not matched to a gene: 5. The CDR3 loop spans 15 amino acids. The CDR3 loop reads CASSFTGVSNTEAFF. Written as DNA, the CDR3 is TGTGCCAGCAGTTTCACAGGGGTCTCGAACACTGAAGCTTTCTTT.

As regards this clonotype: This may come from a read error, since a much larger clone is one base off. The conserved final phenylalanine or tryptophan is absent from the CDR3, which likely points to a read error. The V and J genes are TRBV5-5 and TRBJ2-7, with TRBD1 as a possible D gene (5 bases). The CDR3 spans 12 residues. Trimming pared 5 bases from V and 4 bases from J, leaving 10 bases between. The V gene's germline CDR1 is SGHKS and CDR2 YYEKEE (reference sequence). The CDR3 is CASSQTEYEQYL. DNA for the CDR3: TGTGCCAGCAGTCAGACAGAGTACGAGCAGTACCTC.

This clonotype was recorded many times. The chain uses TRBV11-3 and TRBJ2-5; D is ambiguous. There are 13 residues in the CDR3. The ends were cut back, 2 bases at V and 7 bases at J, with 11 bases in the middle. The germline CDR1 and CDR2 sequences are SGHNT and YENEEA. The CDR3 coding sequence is TGTGCCAGCAGCTTACGGACCGGGTGGACCCAGTACTTC. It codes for CASSLRTGWTQYF.